Below, 24 T cell receptor beta chains from the same sample are listed, as sequenced in a study of radiation and T cells in renal cell carcinoma. Time point denoted: blood 2 weeks post-SBRT. Treatment here: 15 Gy SBRT to primary tumor, nephrectomy 4 weeks later. Assay: immunoSEQ multiplex PCR; the TCRdb copy retains only in-frame clones and omits some. The sample includes about 130,000 clones, around nine tenths of them seen just once. Sequencing used blood, obtained from a patient whose treatment included radiotherapy and nephrectomy. Receptors were obtained from a woman in her 70s with renal cell carcinoma.

This clone was picked up one time. This rearrangement joins TRBV7-9 to TRBJ1-5; D call uncertain. The CDR3 totals 15 residues. Trimming took off 3 bases at V and 3 bases at J, with 12 bases between the two ends. From germline, CDR1 is SEHNR and CDR2 FQNEAQ (reference sequence). CDR3 DNA: TGTGCCAGCAGCTTGCGGCAGGCTTACAATCAGCCCCAGCATTTT. As protein: CASSLRQAYNQPQHF.

This clone was observed a handful of times. The J gene is TRBJ1-1, the V gene TRBV9; D not resolved. CDR3 size: 14 residues. Germline-derived CDR1 and CDR2 are SGDLS and YYNGEE. Trimming removed 5 bases from V and 1 base from J, with 12 bases in between. The CDR3 loop is CASSVGPGNTEAFF. As DNA, the CDR3 is TGTGCCAGCAGTGTTGGGCCAGGGAACACTGAAGCTTTCTTT.

This chain connects TRBV6-1 to TRBJ1-4; TRBD1 agrees at 7 bases. The germline V gene has CDR1 MNHNS and CDR2 SASEGT. CDR3 size: 18 residues. V gave up 4 bases and J gave up 8 bases; unmatched junction bases: 19. The CDR3 DNA is TGTGCCAGCAGTGCACCGGGTATATCTCAGGGGGTAGGAGAAAAACTGTTTTTT. It codes for CASSAPGISQGVGEKLFF.

The genes are TRBV5-1 and TRBJ1-1; 8 nucleotides match TRBD1. The CDR3 has 14 residues. V lost 6 bases, J lost 0 bases, and 4 bases stayed unmatched. CDR1 and CDR2 (germline): SGHRS, YFSETQ. The CDR3 region is CASTGQGVNTEAFF. CDR3 DNA sequence: TGCGCCAGCACCGGACAGGGCGTGAACACTGAAGCTTTCTTT.

DNA for the CDR3: TGTGCCATCAGCACCGGGACAGGGGACCTCTATACGCAGTATTTT. Its protein is CAISTGTGDLYTQYF. V usage is TRBV10-3 and J usage is TRBJ2-3; 10 bases map to TRBD1. The trim removed 6 bases at V and 7 bases at J, leaving 10 bases unmatched. Germline V gives CDR1 ENHRY, CDR2 SYGVKD. CDR3 size: 15 residues.

The chain links TRBV5-1 to TRBJ2-1, with 8 bases lining up with TRBD1. This CDR3 contains 15 residues. CDR1 SGHRS and CDR2 YFSETQ come from the germline V gene. V was clipped by 5 bases and J by 2 bases; unmatched bases: 6. This CDR3 is CASRLLQGAYNEQFF. CDR3 DNA: TGCGCCAGCAGACTGTTACAGGGGGCCTACAATGAGCAGTTCTTC.

The J gene is TRBJ1-6, the V gene TRBV6-1; a possible D gene is TRBD1 (6 bases). The CDR3 contains 14 residues. V lost 1 base and J 7 bases, leaving 8 bases between the germline ends. Germline lookup yields CDR1 MNHNS and CDR2 SASEGT. CDR3 in amino acids: CASSEGQANSPLHF. For the CDR3, the DNA is TGTGCCAGCAGTGAAGGACAGGCCAATTCACCCCTCCACTTT.

This clone was counted once. The V call is TRBV9, the J call TRBJ2-5; 12 bases line up with TRBD2. This CDR3 is 18 amino acids long. The trim removed 4 bases at V and 2 bases at J, leaving 12 bases unmatched. Germline CDR1 is SGDLS and CDR2 is YYNGEE. This CDR3 reads CASSPRGGLAGSQETQYF. The DNA for the CDR3 is TGTGCCAGCAGCCCAAGGGGGGGACTAGCGGGTTCTCAAGAGACCCAGTACTTC.

This clone was detected only a few times. The chain employs TRBV9 and TRBJ1-5, with no clear D. This CDR3 is 14 amino acids long. The germline gives CDR1 SGDLS, CDR2 YYNGEE. V gave up 2 bases and J gave up 5 bases, with 11 bases separating them. The CDR3 sequence: CASSVDQSDQPQHF. For the CDR3, the DNA is TGTGCCAGCAGCGTCGACCAGAGTGATCAGCCCCAGCATTTT.

CDR3 nucleotides: TGTGCCATCAGTGAGTCGACTAAAGTCGCTGAAGCTTTCTTT. This encodes CAISESTKVAEAFF. The chain combines TRBV10-3 with TRBJ1-1; D not resolved. Trimming cost V 0 bases and J 6 bases, with 11 bases left between them. The germline CDR1 and CDR2 sequences are ENHRY and SYGVKD. The CDR3 sequence is 14 residues long.

This chain uses TRBV2 with TRBJ2-7, with D perhaps TRBD1 (6 bases). V was trimmed by 2 bases and J by 4 bases, leaving 12 bases between them. In germline, CDR1 is SNHLY, CDR2 FYNNEI. The CDR3 loop spans 14 amino acids. The CDR3 protein is CASSEWGQDYEQYF. The CDR3 bases are TGTGCCAGCAGTGAATGGGGACAAGATTACGAGCAGTACTTC.

The CDR3 coding sequence is TGTGCCAGCAGCTTAGTTCGGAACACCGGGGAGCTGTTTTTT. It codes for CASSLVRNTGELFF. The chain has TRBV11-3 and TRBJ2-2; the D is unclear. The CDR3 has 14 amino acids. Germline CDR1 SGHNT, CDR2 YENEEA. Trimming took 1 base from V and 1 from J, leaving 4 bases between them.

The chain is built from TRBV5-1 and TRBJ2-1; D may be TRBD1 (6 bases). Germline V gene lookup returns CDR1 SGHRS and CDR2 YFSETQ. This CDR3 is built from 14 residues. Between the trimmed V and J ends, which lost 3 bases and 6 bases, there was a span of 13 bases. The CDR3 DNA follows: TGCGCCAGCAGCTCTCAGGGGCCCCTCAATGAGCAGTTCTTC. Protein sequence: CASSSQGPLNEQFF.

Only one count was recorded for this clone. V is TRBV5-1 and J is TRBJ2-3, with 9 bases matching TRBD2. The CDR3 loop spans 16 amino acids. The germline gives CDR1 SGHRS, CDR2 YFSETQ. J gave up 5 bases and V 4 bases, and 11 bases lay outside the gene matches. The CDR3: CASSPVRGLAEDTQYF. CDR3 sequence (DNA): TGCGCCAGCAGCCCTGTGCGGGGACTAGCTGAAGATACGCAGTATTTT.

The genes are TRBV4-2 and TRBJ1-5; tentatively, D is TRBD1 (6 bases). The V end was cut by 0 bases, the J end by 6 bases, with 15 bases between. Per the germline V gene, CDR1 is LGHNA and CDR2 is YNFKEQ. The CDR3 consists of 16 residues. The chain's CDR3 is CASSQDGTRGLQPQHF. CDR3 in DNA: TGTGCCAGCAGCCAAGATGGCACCAGGGGTCTTCAGCCCCAGCATTTT.

This clone has just one count. V usage is TRBV5-1 and J usage is TRBJ2-2, with TRBD2 matching 8 bases. Trimming cost V 3 bases and J 1 base; bases outside gene matches: 2. Germline CDR1 and CDR2: SGHRS and YFSETQ. This CDR3 is built from 15 residues. The CDR3 loop reads CASSSSGGNTGELFF. As DNA, the CDR3 is TGCGCCAGCAGCTCCAGCGGGGGGAACACCGGGGAGCTGTTTTTT.

This chain connects TRBV27 to TRBJ2-3, with unresolved D. This CDR3 spans 15 amino acids. Germline lookup yields CDR1 MNHEY and CDR2 SMNVEV (reference sequence). With 6 bases removed from V and 5 bases from J, the gap between germline ends came to 18 bases. CDR3 loop: CASSFLPLKGDTQYF. The CDR3 DNA follows: TGTGCCAGCAGCTTTCTACCGCTGAAGGGAGATACGCAGTATTTT.

The chain joins TRBV5-5 to TRBJ2-7, with D perhaps matching TRBD1 or TRBD2 (6 bases each). The length of the CDR3 is 13 residues. V was shortened by 4 bases and J by 3 bases, with 11 bases between the two germline ends. Germline-derived CDR1 and CDR2 are SGHKS and YYEKEE (reference sequence). The CDR3 loop is CASSRGPYYEQYF. The CDR3 DNA is TGTGCCAGCAGCCGGGGGCCCTACTACGAGCAGTACTTC.

J is TRBJ2-3 and V is TRBV11-2, with TRBD2 matching over 8 bases. The CDR3 is 15 amino acids. Germline CDR1 SGHAT, CDR2 FQNNGV. The V gene end was trimmed by 4 bases and the J gene end by 2 bases; junction bases not matched to a gene: 5. CDR3 amino acids: CASSSGGLFTDTQYF. The CDR3 region has the DNA TGTGCCAGCAGCTCGGGGGGGTTGTTCACAGATACGCAGTATTTT.

The chain has TRBV6-5 and TRBJ1-2, with TRBD1 as a possible D gene (6 bases). Germline CDR1 reads MNHEY; CDR2 reads SVGAGI. Trimming pared 0 bases from V and 0 bases from J, leaving 11 bases between. This CDR3 has 16 residues. CDR3 in amino acids: CASSYSTGPPNYGYTF. CDR3 bases: TGTGCCAGCAGTTACTCGACAGGTCCACCTAACTATGGCTACACCTTC.

J is TRBJ1-2 and V is TRBV30; tentatively, D is TRBD1 (6 bases). V was trimmed by 2 bases and J by 7 bases, leaving 14 bases between them. The CDR3 covers 13 residues. Per the germline V gene, CDR1 is GTSNPN and CDR2 is SVGIG (reference sequence). CDR3 region: CAWSMRGDGGYTF. The CDR3 DNA is TGTGCCTGGAGTATGAGGGGGGACGGTGGCTACACCTTC.

The rearrangement joins TRBV15 to TRBJ1-1; D is possibly TRBD1 (5 bases). V was cut by 5 bases and J by 4 bases, with 14 bases left in between. The CDR3 runs 14 residues. Germline CDR1 and CDR2: LNHNV and YYDKDF (reference sequence). Written as DNA, the CDR3 is TGTGCCACCAGCCTGGGGGGTAGGGTCACTGAAGCTTTCTTT. Residues: CATSLGGRVTEAFF.

CDR3 bases: TGTGCCAGCAGCTTAGGGGACAGGGTCGCTAATGAAAAACTGTTTTTT. As protein: CASSLGDRVANEKLFF. The chain combines TRBV7-9 with TRBJ1-4; 9 bases match TRBD1. V lost 1 base, J lost 3 bases, and 3 bases stayed unmatched. The germline gives CDR1 SEHNR, CDR2 FQNEAQ (reference sequence). This CDR3 is 16 amino acids long.

This rearrangement joins TRBV7-6 to TRBJ2-7, with 8 bases lining up with TRBD1. The CDR3 length is 14 residues. After removal of 1 base from V and 6 bases from J, the junction contained 5 bases not matched to a gene. The V gene's germline CDR1 is SGHVS and CDR2 FNYEAQ. The CDR3 region is CASSLGQGIVEQYF. The DNA of the CDR3 is TGTGCCAGCAGCTTAGGACAGGGGATTGTCGAGCAGTACTTC. Full variable domain (remainder filled in from reference TRBV7-6 and TRBJ2-7): GAGVSQSPRYKVTKRGQDVALRCDPISGHVSLYWYRQALGQGPEFLTYFNYEAQQDKSGLPNDRFSAERPEGSISTLTIQRTEQRDSAMYRCASSLGQGIVEQYFGPGTRLTVT.